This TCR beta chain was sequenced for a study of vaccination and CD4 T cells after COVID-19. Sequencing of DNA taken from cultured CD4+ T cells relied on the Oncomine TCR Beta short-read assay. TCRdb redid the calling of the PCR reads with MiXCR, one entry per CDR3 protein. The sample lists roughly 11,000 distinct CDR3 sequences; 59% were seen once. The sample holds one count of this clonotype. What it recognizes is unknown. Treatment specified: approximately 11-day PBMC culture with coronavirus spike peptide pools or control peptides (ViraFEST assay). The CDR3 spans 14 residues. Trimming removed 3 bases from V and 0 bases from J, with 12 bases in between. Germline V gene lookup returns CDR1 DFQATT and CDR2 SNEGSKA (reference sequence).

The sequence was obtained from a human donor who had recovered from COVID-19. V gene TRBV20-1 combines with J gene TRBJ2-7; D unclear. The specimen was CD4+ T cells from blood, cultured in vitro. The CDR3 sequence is CSASSKPSSYEQYF. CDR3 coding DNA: TGCAGTGCTAGTTCCAAACCCAGCTCCTACGAGCAGTACTTC.